One sample yielded the 14 T cell receptor beta chains listed below, sequenced in a study of post-analysis software for immune sequencing data. Their antigens remain unidentified. Study results and caveats: A handful of TRBV segments were significantly more frequent in patients than in controls. TRBV5-6, TRBV5-1 and TRBV20-1 were among these segments.

cDNA libraries for TCR beta contained unique molecular identifiers. TCRdb reprocessed the PCR reads via MiXCR and lists one record per CDR3 protein. The sample holds hundreds of thousands of distinct CDR3 sequences, roughly 29% seen once. Source material: blood. Receptors were obtained from a girl aged 10-17 years with multiple sclerosis.

The chain combines TRBV28 with TRBJ2-3; D possibly uses TRBD1 or TRBD2 (6 bases each). The CDR3 length is 14 residues. Looked up from germline, CDR1 is MDHEN and CDR2 is SYDVKM. The V gene lost 5 bases and the J gene lost 5 bases, with 14 bases spanning the gap. The CDR3 spells CASSGEGEVDTQYF. The DNA for the CDR3 is TGTGCCAGCAGTGGAGAGGGGGAGGTAGATACGCAGTATTTT.

This clonotype was observed a handful of times. V usage is TRBV11-3 and J usage is TRBJ2-5, with TRBD2 identical over 7 bases. The CDR3 is made up of 14 amino acids. Trimming cost V 5 bases and J 1 base; bases outside gene matches: 4. Germline CDR1 and CDR2: SGHNT and YENEEA. The CDR3 nucleotides read TGTGCCAGCAGCGGCGGGGGTAGCCAAGAGACCCAGTACTTC. It specifies CASSGGGSQETQYF.

This sequence joins TRBV9 and TRBJ2-5; D gene uncertain. V was cut by 0 bases and J by 10 bases, with 19 bases left in between. CDR3 size: 15 residues. Germline V gene lookup returns CDR1 SGDLS and CDR2 YYNGEE. CDR3 sequence (DNA): TGTGCCAGCAGCGTAGATAGGGATCCCAGTGATGGCCAGTACTTC. Translated, it gives CASSVDRDPSDGQYF.

For this clonotype: In this CDR3 the conserved last residue, phenylalanine or tryptophan, is missing, so a read error is likely. The chain links TRBV7-2 to TRBJ2-3; TRBD2 might be the D (6 bases). Germline CDR1 reads SGHTA; CDR2 reads FQGNSA. Trimming removed 4 bases at V and 2 bases at J, with 16 bases between. CDR3 size: 16 residues. CDR3 protein: CASSSLASSFTDTQYV. The CDR3, as DNA: TGTGCCAGCAGCTCGCTAGCGTCTTCGTTCACAGATACGCAGTATGTT.

In this sample, this clonotype turned up a few times. The V gene is TRBV6-1, the J gene TRBJ2-7; no firm D call. Trimming cost V 5 bases and J 5 bases, with 13 bases left between them. This CDR3 region has 13 residues. Germline V gene data show CDR1 as MNHNS and CDR2 as SASEGT. This CDR3 is CASSFQVWDEQYF. For the CDR3, the DNA is TGTGCCAGCAGTTTCCAAGTCTGGGACGAGCAGTACTTC.

There are many counts of this clonotype. This chain uses TRBV7-8 with TRBJ2-1, with D hard to call. The V end was cut by 2 bases, the J end by 7 bases, with 3 bases between. This CDR3 has 11 amino acids. CDR1 and CDR2 (germline): SGHVS, FQNEAQ. CDR3: CASSLMNEQFF. The DNA of the CDR3 is TGTGCCAGCAGCTTAATGAATGAGCAGTTCTTC.

This clonotype turned up a few times. This CDR3 reads CAISESWTDEQFF. CDR3 DNA: TGTGCCATCAGTGAATCTTGGACGGATGAGCAGTTCTTC. The genes are TRBV10-3 and TRBJ2-1; no definite D call. Germline values: CDR1 ENHRY, CDR2 SYGVKD. This CDR3 region has 13 residues. V was clipped by 3 bases and J by 8 bases, with 11 bases between them.

In its sample, this clonotype was seen a few times. A junction end diverges from the germline sequence, so it may reflect a read error. The chain carries TRBV20-1 and TRBJ2-7; 8 nucleotides line up with TRBD2. CDR1 DFQATT and CDR2 SNEGSKA come from the germline V gene (reference sequence). This CDR3 has 14 residues. This chain's CDR3 is CSAPPREATYERYF. CDR3 nucleotides: TGCAGTGCCCCGCCGCGGGAGGCAACCTACGAGCGGTACTTC.

Worth noting for this clonotype: At one end, the junction sequence differs from germline, possibly due to a read error. The rearrangement uses TRBV10-3 and TRBJ2-1; D is possibly TRBD2 (6 bases). Germline CDR1 and CDR2: ENHRY and SYGVKD. This CDR3 contains 12 residues. The CDR3 region has the DNA TGTGTCACCCGGGACTTATACAATGAGCAGTCCTTC. Translating it yields CVTRDLYNEQSF.

A few counts support this clonotype. V is TRBV29-1 and J is TRBJ2-1; 8 bases align to TRBD2. The CDR3 is 15 amino acids. The V gene's germline CDR1 is SQVTM and CDR2 ANQGSEA. The V gene end was trimmed by 4 bases and the J gene end by 5 bases; junction bases not matched to a gene: 10. The CDR3, as DNA: TGCAGCGTTGGGGGACGGGAGGGCTTCGACAATGAGCAGTTCTTC. This gives the protein CSVGGREGFDNEQFF.

This chain uses TRBV20-1 with TRBJ2-5, with D possibly TRBD2 on 6 matching bases. The CDR3 runs 17 residues. V lost 2 bases, J lost 7 bases, and 26 bases lay in between. In germline, CDR1 is DFQATT, CDR2 SNEGSKA (reference sequence). For the CDR3, the DNA is TGCAGTGCTAGAAGGGGCCGAGCGGGTGTCGGAGGAGGGACCCAGTACTTC. It codes for CSARRGRAGVGGGTQYF.

This clonotype has only a few counts. The chain combines TRBV4-1 with TRBJ2-1; perhaps D is TRBD1 or TRBD2 (6 bases each). The CDR3 contains 18 residues. Trimming took off 1 base at V and 7 bases at J, with 23 bases between the two ends. Germline V gives CDR1 MGHRA, CDR2 YSYEKL. CDR3 coding DNA: TGCGCCAGCAGCCAAGGGCCTTCTGGGGGGCGCGTTCGAAATGAGCAGTTCTTC. Its protein product is CASSQGPSGGRVRNEQFF.

This clonotype was counted at least ten times. This sequence joins TRBV7-2 and TRBJ2-7, with 11 nucleotides matching TRBD2. There are 17 residues in the CDR3. With 1 base clipped from V and 1 base from J, the junction kept 6 bases outside the gene matches. Germline values: CDR1 SGHTA, CDR2 FQGNSA. CDR3 nucleotide sequence: TGTGCCAGCAGCTTAGGCCTAGCGGGAGGTCGGTCCTACGAGCAGTACTTC. Protein sequence: CASSLGLAGGRSYEQYF. The full variable domain, rest sourced from reference TRBV7-2 and TRBJ2-7, is GAGVSQSPSNKVTEKGKDVELRCDPISGHTALYWYRQSLGQGLEFLIYFQGNSAPDKSGLPSDRFSAERTGGSVSTLTIQRTQQEDSAVYLCASSLGLAGGRSYEQYFGPGTRLTVT.

This clonotype was seen a handful of times. V and J are TRBV7-8 and TRBJ2-1; 7 nucleotides match TRBD1. With 7 bases clipped from V and 11 bases from J, the junction kept 5 bases outside the gene matches. The CDR3 sequence is 11 residues long. Germline V gene data show CDR1 as SGHVS and CDR2 as FQNEAQ. CDR3 loop: CASTPGGQQFF. CDR3 nucleotide sequence: TGTGCCAGCACCCCAGGGGGTCAGCAGTTCTTC.